This T cell receptor (beta chain) was recovered during a study of radiotherapy plus CTLA-4 blockade in lung cancer. Assay used: immunoSEQ multiplex PCR; TCRdb lists only in-frame clones, some missing. The repertoire includes about 80,000 clones, about 78% of them detected once, and 22% sits in the top ten. Overall study results and limits: In blood, tumor-derived TCR clones expanded after radiotherapy plus ipilimumab. Early shifts in blood T cell clones, with interferon-beta, reportedly predicted response best.

Chemo-refractory metastatic non-small-cell lung cancer patients were treated with focal radiation plus CTLA-4 blockade with ipilimumab. In regard to this clone: Antigen unknown.

From germline, CDR1 is SGHTA and CDR2 FQGNSA. The CDR3 is 15 residues long. With 1 base removed from V and 3 bases from J, the gap between germline ends came to 10 bases. Material: peripheral blood, obtained from a patient treated with radiotherapy plus ipilimumab. This TCR derives from a human donor with non-small cell lung cancer whose response to radiotherapy plus ipilimumab could not be evaluated. Some clones in this sample may be carry-over from other donors' samples. V gene TRBV7-2 combines with J gene TRBJ1-5, with no clear D. The chain's CDR3 is CASSLGAPTNQPQHF. Here the CDR3 DNA reads TGTGCCAGCAGCTTAGGGGCTCCGACCAATCAGCCCCAGCATTTT.